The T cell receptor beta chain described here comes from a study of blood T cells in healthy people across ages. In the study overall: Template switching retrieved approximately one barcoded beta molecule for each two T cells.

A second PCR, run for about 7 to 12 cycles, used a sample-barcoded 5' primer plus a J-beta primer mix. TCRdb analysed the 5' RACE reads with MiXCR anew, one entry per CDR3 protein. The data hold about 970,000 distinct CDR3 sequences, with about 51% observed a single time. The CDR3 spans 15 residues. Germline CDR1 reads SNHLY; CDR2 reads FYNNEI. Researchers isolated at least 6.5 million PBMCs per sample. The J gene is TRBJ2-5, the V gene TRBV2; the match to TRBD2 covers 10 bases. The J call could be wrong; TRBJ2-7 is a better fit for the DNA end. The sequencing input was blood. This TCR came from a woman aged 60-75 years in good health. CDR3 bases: TGTGCCAGCAAGTTACTCAGCGGGAGGGCCGACGAGCAGTACTTC. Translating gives CASKLLSGRADEQYF.